Listed below are T cell receptor beta chains from one sample, sequenced in a study of technical replicates of blood from a handful of donors. TCRdb keeps only in-frame clones here, not all; method: immunoSEQ multiplex PCR. The sample contains more than 60,000 clones, roughly 94% of which appear only once. Sequenced material: T cells isolated from PBMCs. The receptors shown here come from a human donor in good health. CDR3s include the opening cysteine and the closing phenylalanine or tryptophan. Each record gives: clone size, J gene, D gene, V gene, CDR3 protein, CDR3 DNA. The D gene is left open where the match is weak. Not all rows give a size; the values are once, few, many and, for expanded clones, a class.

-,TRBJ2-2,-,TRBV19,CASRGSGPPRSLNTGELFF,TGTGCCAGTCGGGGGTCAGGCCCGCCCCGCTCCCTGAACACCGGGGAGCTGTTTTTT
-,TRBJ2-1,-,TRBV7-9,CASSQIRVGGYNEQFF,TGTGCCAGCAGCCAGATCCGGGTAGGGGGTTACAATGAGCAGTTCTTC
-,TRBJ1-2,-,TRBV7-8,CASSLTLGSGYTF,TGTGCCAGCAGCCTAACCCTGGGCTCTGGCTACACCTTC
-,TRBJ1-1,TRBD1,TRBV6-5,CASRGQGAGLTEAFF,TGTGCCAGCAGGGGCCAGGGGGCAGGCTTAACTGAAGCTTTCTTT
-,TRBJ1-1,TRBD1,TRBV18,CASSPGQDRNTEAFF,TGTGCCAGCTCACCGGGACAGGATCGGAACACTGAAGCTTTCTTT
-,TRBJ2-1,TRBD2,TRBV30,CAWNPHRTSGGLSSYNEQFF,TGTGCCTGGAACCCCCATCGGACTAGCGGGGGCCTTAGCTCCTACAATGAGCAGTTCTTC
-,TRBJ2-7,-,TRBV5-4,CASSLDLTYEQYF,TGTGCCAGCAGCCTAGACCTGACCTACGAGCAGTACTTC
-,TRBJ1-1,TRBD1,TRBV5-4,CASSTPGQGNTEAFF,TGTGCCAGCAGCACCCCGGGACAGGGAAACACTGAAGCTTTCTTT
-,TRBJ2-4,TRBD1,TRBV2,CASKYQERVWGQGANIQYF,TGTGCCAGCAAGTATCAGGAGAGAGTATGGGGGCAGGGGGCTAACATTCAGTACTTC
-,TRBJ1-5,-,TRBV4-1,CASSQGRGGQLNQPQHF,TGCGCCAGCAGCCAAGGGCGGGGGGGTCAACTCAATCAGCCCCAGCATTTT
-,TRBJ1-5,TRBD1,TRBV29-1,CSVVGQGAHQPQHF,TGCAGCGTTGTCGGACAGGGGGCACATCAGCCCCAGCATTTT
-,TRBJ2-2,TRBD2,TRBV15,CATSAGLAGGTGELFF,TGTGCCACCTCCGCGGGGCTAGCGGGGGGCACCGGGGAGCTGTTTTTT
-,TRBJ1-1,-,TRBV4-2,CASSQDRSNTEAFF,TGTGCCAGCAGCCAAGATAGGAGCAACACTGAAGCTTTCTTT
-,TRBJ2-7,TRBD1,TRBV7-8,CASRPAPGQDSYEQYF,TGTGCCAGCAGGCCAGCCCCGGGACAGGACTCCTACGAGCAGTACTTC
-,TRBJ2-1,TRBD1,TRBV25-1,CASLAGTGGLNEQFF,TGTGCCAGCTTGGCCGGGACAGGGGGTCTCAATGAGCAGTTCTTC
-,TRBJ1-6,-,TRBV7-9,CASSPTTVYNSPLHF,TGTGCCAGCAGCCCGACGACAGTCTATAATTCACCCCTCCACTTT
-,TRBJ2-5,TRBD2,TRBV28,CASSRSRLAGGLQETQYF,TGTGCCAGCAGTCGGAGCCGTTTAGCGGGAGGGCTCCAAGAGACCCAGTACTTC
once,TRBJ1-3,-,TRBV30,CACLGRLAFSGNTIYF,TGTGCCTGCCTGGGGAGGTTAGCGTTCTCTGGAAACACCATATATTTT
-,TRBJ2-1,TRBD1,TRBV30,CALYRGHSEQFF,TGTGCTCTATACAGGGGGCATAGTGAGCAGTTCTTC
-,TRBJ2-5,TRBD2,TRBV5-1,CASSLGLAGVLLRETQYF,TGCGCCAGCAGCTTGGGACTAGCGGGAGTACTTCTTCGAGAGACCCAGTACTTC
-,TRBJ2-3,TRBD1,TRBV6-5,CASSPRQGSTDTQYF,TGTGCCAGCTCGCCCCGACAGGGTTCAACAGATACGCAGTATTTT
-,TRBJ1-5,TRBD1,TRBV5-8,CASSQGTGGRPQHF,TGTGCCAGCAGCCAGGGGACAGGGGGCCGGCCCCAGCATTTT
once,TRBJ2-1,TRBD1,TRBV5-1,CASSPRGLSYNEQFF,TGCGCCAGCAGCCCCAGGGGGCTTTCCTACAATGAGCAGTTCTTC
-,TRBJ2-2,TRBD1,TRBV7-6,CASSHDRAINTGELFF,TGTGCCAGCAGTCACGACAGGGCAATTAACACCGGGGAGCTGTTTTTT
-,TRBJ2-7,-,TRBV2,CASSANSKSYEQYF,TGTGCCAGCAGTGCTAACAGCAAGTCCTACGAGCAGTACTTC
-,TRBJ2-7,-,TRBV28,CASSLGGDYEQYF,TGTGCCAGCAGTTTAGGAGGGGACTACGAGCAGTACTTC
-,TRBJ2-7,-,TRBV25-1,CASSDPGSHEQYF,TGTGCCAGCAGTGATCCCGGGTCCCACGAGCAGTACTTC
-,TRBJ2-7,-,TRBV27,CASTPQGRDEQYF,TGTGCCAGCACTCCGCAGGGGAGGGACGAGCAGTACTTC
-,TRBJ2-5,TRBD1,TRBV4-1,CASSPTGDRGRETQYF,TGCGCCAGCAGCCCTACAGGGGACAGGGGGCGGGAGACCCAGTACTTC
-,TRBJ1-6,-,TRBV5-1,CASSLRVGGAANSYNSPLHF,TGCGCCAGCAGCTTGCGTGTTGGAGGGGCGGCGAATTCCTATAATTCACCCCTCCACTTT
few,TRBJ2-3,TRBD2,TRBV28,CASSLGLAIDTQYF,TGTGCCAGCAGTTTGGGACTAGCAATAGATACGCAGTATTTT
-,TRBJ2-5,-,TRBV27,CASSTTSYPQETQYF,TGTGCCAGCAGTACCACATCTTACCCCCAAGAGACCCAGTACTTC
-,TRBJ1-1,-,TRBV6-5,CASSYVGRGNTEAFF,TGTGCCAGCAGTTACGTCGGACGGGGGAACACTGAAGCTTTCTTT
-,TRBJ2-7,TRBD1,TRBV10-3,CAISSGQGGEQYF,TGTGCCATCAGTTCGGGACAGGGTGGCGAGCAGTACTTC
-,TRBJ1-3,-,TRBV9,CASSEQGSGNTIYF,TGTGCCAGCAGCGAACAGGGCTCTGGAAACACCATATATTTT
-,TRBJ1-1,-,TRBV7-6,CASSSRDTMNTEAFF,TGTGCCAGCAGCTCCCGGGACACCATGAACACTGAAGCTTTCTTT
-,TRBJ2-7,TRBD1,TRBV13,CASSFGRTGGYHEQYF,TGTGCCAGCAGCTTTGGTCGGACAGGGGGCTACCACGAGCAGTACTTC
-,TRBJ1-3,-,TRBV9,CASSVGQSSGNTIYF,TGTGCCAGCAGCGTAGGACAGAGCTCTGGAAACACCATATATTTT
once,TRBJ2-7,-,TRBV7-9,CASSQDREQYF,TGTGCCAGCAGCCAAGACAGGGAGCAGTACTTC
-,TRBJ1-4,-,TRBV5-1,CASSLVSGATNEKLFF,TGCGCCAGCAGCTTGGTATCGGGTGCAACTAATGAAAAACTGTTTTTT
-,TRBJ1-1,-,TRBV10-1,CASSEAAISLKRVNTEAFF,TGCGCCAGCAGTGAGGCTGCGATATCACTTAAGAGAGTGAACACTGAAGCTTTCTTT
-,TRBJ2-1,TRBD2,TRBV30,CASPLAGGGPLNNEQFF,TGTGCCTCTCCCCTAGCGGGGGGCGGTCCCCTTAACAATGAGCAGTTCTTC
-,TRBJ1-5,-,TRBV4-2,CASSQGGQNQPQHF,TGTGCCAGCAGCCAAGGGGGGCAGAATCAGCCCCAGCATTTT